The 21 T cell receptor beta chains below all came from one sample that was sequenced in a study of metastatic and nonmetastatic thyroid tumors. All patients were untreated before thyroid surgery. TCRdb reassembled clones from the PCR reads with MiXCR. Counted here are about 22,000 clones, 18% occurring once; the ten biggest clones make up about 2.9%. The sample taken for sequencing was adjacent normal tissue. The receptors derive from a male donor with papillary thyroid cancer or a benign thyroid nodule (not recorded which). Some clones in this sample may be carry-over from other donors' samples.

This clone was detected ten times or more. The gene calls are TRBV5-4 and TRBJ2-7; 10 positions agree with TRBD1. CDR1 SGHNT and CDR2 YYREEE come from the germline V gene (reference sequence). The CDR3 contains 15 residues. The J segment lost 2 bases and the V segment lost 4 bases, leaving 6 bases of the junction unmatched. CDR3 protein: CASSLTGTGAYEQYF. DNA of the CDR3: TGTGCCAGCAGCCTTACCGGGACAGGGGCCTACGAGCAGTACTTC.

There are many counts of this clone. The V call is TRBV27, the J call TRBJ2-6; tentative D call: TRBD1 (6 bases). CDR3 length equals 20 residues. V gave up 2 bases and J gave up 0 bases, with 20 bases separating them. Looked up from germline, CDR1 is MNHEY and CDR2 is SMNVEV (reference sequence). DNA for the CDR3: TGTGCCAGCAGTTTAAATTATTTTGGGACACGAGACTCTGGGGCCAACGTCCTGACTTTC. It encodes CASSLNYFGTRDSGANVLTF.

This clone was observed many times. The chain employs TRBV7-2 and TRBJ1-5, with no clear D. Looked up from germline, CDR1 is SGHTA and CDR2 is FQGNSA. The length of the CDR3 is 13 residues. Trimming took off 2 bases at V and 5 bases at J, with 7 bases between the two ends. The CDR3 DNA reads as TGTGCCAGCAGCTTAAAGTTTGATCAGCCCCAGCATTTT. Protein product: CASSLKFDQPQHF.

There are many counts of this clone. This chain connects TRBV19 to TRBJ2-5, with D tentatively TRBD1 (6 bases). V gave up 5 bases and J gave up 0 bases, with 7 bases separating them. Looked up from germline, CDR1 is LNHDA and CDR2 is SQIVND (reference sequence). The CDR3 sequence is 13 residues long. In nucleotides, the CDR3 is TGTGCCAGTAGTGGACAGAACCAAGAGACCCAGTACTTC. Translating it yields CASSGQNQETQYF.

This clone was seen repeatedly, ten times or more. Other DNA sequences in this sample translate to the same CDR3. This chain connects TRBV18 to TRBJ2-3; D uncertain. This CDR3 is 14 amino acids long. Between the trimmed V and J ends, which lost 0 bases and 5 bases, there was a span of 9 bases. Per the germline V gene, CDR1 is KGHSH and CDR2 is LQKENI. CDR3 nucleotide sequence: TGTGCCAGCTCACCACCTATAGCCGTAGATACGCAGTATTTT. Amino acid sequence: CASSPPIAVDTQYF. The whole variable domain, remainder taken from reference TRBV18 and TRBJ2-3, is NAGVMQNPRHLVRRRGQEARLRCSPMKGHSHVYWYRQLPEEGLKFMVYLQKENIIDESGMPKERFSAEFPKEGPSILRIQQVVRGDSAAYFCASSPPIAVDTQYFGPGTRLTVL.

The rearrangement joins TRBV20-1 to TRBJ2-2; tentative D call: TRBD2 (6 bases). This CDR3 region has 17 residues. Trimming left V 4 bases short and J 1 base short, with 19 bases between. CDR1 and CDR2 from the germline V gene are DFQATT and SNEGSKA (reference sequence). CDR3 nucleotides: TGCAGTGCTATATCGCCCGGGAGCTGGGGGAACACCGGGGAGCTGTTTTTT. This translates into CSAISPGSWGNTGELFF.

Relative to its sample, this clone is medium-sized. In DNA, the CDR3 is TGTGCCAGCAGCCTAGGCGGACAGGGGGTAGGCTACACCTTC. This gives the protein CASSLGGQGVGYTF. This rearrangement joins TRBV11-2 to TRBJ1-2; TRBD1 matches at 10 bases. J gave up 8 bases and V 5 bases, and 8 bases lay outside the gene matches. In germline, CDR1 is SGHAT, CDR2 FQNNGV. The CDR3 sequence is 14 residues long.

This clone was picked up many times. The rearrangement links TRBV5-1 to TRBJ2-1; D is unclear. Looked up from germline, CDR1 is SGHRS and CDR2 is YFSETQ. This CDR3 has 12 residues. Between the trimmed V and J ends, which lost 0 bases and 9 bases, there was a span of 7 bases. As DNA, the CDR3 is TGCGCCAGCAGCTTGGTGGTGGGTGAGCAGTTCTTC. Protein: CASSLVVGEQFF.

The chain is built from TRBV7-3 and TRBJ2-1; 13 nucleotides line up with TRBD2. Germline loops: CDR1 SGHTA, CDR2 FQGTGA. Trimming took 1 base from V and 6 from J; bases not matched to a gene: 12. The CDR3 covers 19 residues. The CDR3 DNA follows: TGTGCCAGCAGCTTAAGTACCCGAGGCCGACTAGCGGGAGGCAATGAGCAGTTCTTC. It encodes CASSLSTRGRLAGGNEQFF.

This clone has at least ten counts. Its ends do not fully match the called genes, so a read error is possible. This sequence joins TRBV15 and TRBJ1-2; the D gene is possibly TRBD1 (5 bases). The CDR3 sequence is 13 residues long. Per germline, CDR1 LNHNV and CDR2 YYDKDF (reference sequence). The CDR3 region is CATSRNQGGGYAF. In DNA form, the CDR3 reads TGTGCCACCAGCAGAAACCAGGGTGGAGGCTACGCCTTC.

There are many counts of this clone. This may stem from a read error, because a much larger clone lies one nucleotide away. This rearrangement joins TRBV6-1 to TRBJ2-2; 7 bases are shared with TRBD1. This CDR3 region has 16 residues. Germline CDR1 reads MNHNS; CDR2 reads SASEGT. This CDR3 reads CASRRGQTANTGELLF. DNA of the CDR3: TGTGCCAGCAGGAGGGGACAGACCGCGAACACCGGGGAGCTGCTTTTT.

At least ten counts were recorded for this clone. The gene calls are TRBV27 and TRBJ1-1, with 8 nucleotides matching TRBD1. Unmatched junction bases numbered 5, after V lost 5 bases and J lost 6 bases. This CDR3 is built from 13 residues. Germline lookup yields CDR1 MNHEY and CDR2 SMNVEV (reference sequence). The CDR3 sequence: CASSPTQGAEAFF. CDR3 nucleotides: TGTGCCAGCAGTCCGACACAGGGGGCTGAAGCTTTCTTT.

This clone has ten or more counts. The chain carries TRBV20-1 and TRBJ2-1; D not resolved. Per germline, CDR1 DFQATT and CDR2 SNEGSKA (reference sequence). The V end lost 3 bases, the J end lost 4 bases, and 10 bases lay between the germline ends. This CDR3 spans 13 amino acids. The CDR3 loop reads CSARLPIYNEQFF. The CDR3 nucleotides read TGCAGTGCTAGGCTCCCCATTTACAATGAGCAGTTCTTC.

In its sample, this clone was seen many times. The J gene is TRBJ2-1, the V gene TRBV15; 9 bases line up with TRBD1. Per the germline V gene, CDR1 is LNHNV and CDR2 is YYDKDF (reference sequence). The CDR3 totals 15 residues. Trimming removed 6 bases from V and 4 bases from J; junction bases left unmatched: 7. The CDR3 reads CATRRTGGLYNEQFF. In nucleotides, the CDR3 is TGTGCCACCAGACGTACAGGGGGCTTATACAATGAGCAGTTCTTC.

This clone has just a few counts. The chain uses TRBV30 and TRBJ2-1, with D perhaps matching TRBD1 (7 bases). Germline-derived CDR1 and CDR2 are GTSNPN and SVGIG (reference sequence). The V end was cut by 5 bases, the J end by 5 bases, with 13 bases between. CDR3 size: 13 residues. CDR3 nucleotide sequence: TGTGCCTGGGACAGGGAGGATAACAATGAGCAGTTCTTC. Amino acid sequence: CAWDREDNNEQFF.

This clone was seen many times. This chain joins TRBV19 and TRBJ1-5; D gene ambiguous. Germline assignment: CDR1 LNHDA and CDR2 SQIVND (reference sequence). The germline V and J ends were trimmed by 5 bases and 6 bases, with 14 bases remaining between them. This CDR3 comprises 14 residues. Here the CDR3 DNA reads TGTGCCAGTAGTCCTCAGGCCATTGGTCAGCCCCAGCATTTT. Protein product: CASSPQAIGQPQHF. Filled out from reference TRBV19 and TRBJ1-5, the complete variable domain reads DGGITQSPKYLFRKEGQNVTLSCEQNLNHDAMYWYRQDPGQGLRLIYYSQIVNDFQKGDIAEGYSVSREKKESFPLTVTSAQKNPTAFYLCASSPQAIGQPQHFGDGTRLSIL.

This clone has only one observation. V usage is TRBV30 and J usage is TRBJ2-7, with TRBD1 matching over 8 bases. Germline CDR1 GTSNPN, CDR2 SVGIG (reference sequence). CDR3 length: 13 residues. The junction had 4 bases not matched to a gene; V was cut back by 0 bases and J by 6 bases. CDR3 DNA: TGTGCCTGGAGTGTACACAGGGGGTCCGAGCAGTACTTC. Its protein product is CAWSVHRGSEQYF. Variable domain in full (rest from reference TRBV30 and TRBJ2-7): SQTIHQWPATLVQPVGSPLSLECTVEGTSNPNLYWYRQAAGRGLQLLFYSVGIGQISSEVPQNLSASRPQDRQFILSSKKLLLSDSGFYLCAWSVHRGSEQYFGPGTRLTVT.

Notes on this clone: A much larger clone sits a single nucleotide away, making a read error possible. V is TRBV10-3 and J is TRBJ2-1; 7 bases align to TRBD2. Trimming at V came to 4 bases and at J to 5 bases, leaving 11 bases not matched to a gene. The CDR3 contains 16 residues. Germline V CDR1 and CDR2: ENHRY, SYGVKD. The CDR3 spells CAISGGLAVGDNEQFF. The CDR3 DNA follows: TGTGCCATCAGTGGAGGTCTAGCGGTGGGAGACAATGAGCAGTTCTTC.

This clone ranks as medium-sized. V usage is TRBV28 and J usage is TRBJ1-2; D perhaps matches TRBD1 (6 bases). Between the trimmed V and J ends, which lost 6 bases and 3 bases, there was a span of 17 bases. The length of the CDR3 is 15 residues. CDR1 is MDHEN and CDR2 is SYDVKM in the germline V gene. Here the CDR3 reads CASSTPGGADYGYTF. CDR3 coding DNA: TGTGCCAGCAGCACTCCTGGGGGGGCTGACTATGGCTACACCTTC.

By share, this clone counts as medium-sized. This chain joins TRBV12-3 or TRBV12-4 and TRBJ1-1; no clear D. The V gene lost 6 bases and the J gene lost 4 bases, with 15 bases spanning the gap. The CDR3 loop spans 14 amino acids. The CDR3 reads CASSPSPGFTEAFF. The CDR3 bases are TGTGCCAGCAGCCCTTCCCCCGGCTTCACTGAAGCTTTCTTT.

This clone was observed at least ten times. The CDR3 sequence is CASSSAPATNEKLFF. The CDR3 coding sequence is TGTGCCAGCAGTTCAGCCCCCGCGACTAATGAAAAACTGTTTTTT. The rearrangement links TRBV28 to TRBJ1-4; D is uncertain. Trimming pared 4 bases from V and 2 bases from J, leaving 11 bases between. The CDR3 has 15 residues. Per the germline V gene, CDR1 is MDHEN and CDR2 is SYDVKM. Filled out from reference TRBV28 and TRBJ1-4, the complete variable domain reads DVKVTQSSRYLVKRTGEKVFLECVQDMDHENMFWYRQDPGLGLRLIYFSYDVKMKEKGDIPEGYSVSREKKERFSLILESASTNQTSMYLCASSSAPATNEKLFFGSGTQLSVL.